This TCR beta chain was documented in a study of T cells in Graves' hyperthyroidism and ophthalmopathy. Overall study: Once the initial diagnosis was made, peripheral blood was obtained before any treatment.

Study-wide results and caveats: Ophthalmopathy prediction by the model preceded onset by a median about 6.8 months.

TCR beta CDR3 sequences were amplified from RNA transcripts. In the first-round RT-PCR of the TCR CDR3, the HTBI primer set was used. TCRdb called the multiplex PCR reads again in MiXCR, with one record for every CDR3 protein. The sample comprises over 700,000 distinct CDR3 sequences, about a third of which are singletons, and roughly 30% rests with the top ten. This clonotype was picked up many times. Its antigen remains unidentified. Hyperthyroidism, newly diagnosed and lasting under 2 months, affected patients aged 18 to 65. This clonotype originated in a woman aged 40 to 50 with Graves' hyperthyroidism. Input material: blood.

CDR3 protein: CASSLGWGGQPQHF. CDR3 nucleotide sequence: TGTGCCAGCAGTTTGGGATGGGGGGGTCAGCCCCAGCATTTT. The rearrangement uses TRBV12-3 or TRBV12-4 and TRBJ1-5, with D perhaps TRBD1 (5 bases). V was clipped by 3 bases and J by 6 bases, with 12 bases between them. CDR3 length: 14 amino acids.